The 25 T cell receptor beta chains in this list originate from one sample, sequenced in a study of blood T cell repertoires in COVID-19. Sequenced by immunoSEQ multiplex PCR; TCRdb stores in-frame clones only, minus some. The table records a few hundred thousand clones, roughly 89% of them present only once. The sequenced sample consisted of PBMCs or T cells enriched from blood (not recorded which). The receptors were gathered from a woman aged 45-59 years who had recovered from COVID-19.

The chain's CDR3 is CASSHQGQGSDTQYF. The CDR3 DNA reads as TGCGCCAGCAGCCACCAAGGACAGGGGTCAGATACGCAGTATTTT. The genes are TRBV4-1 and TRBJ2-3; 9 nucleotides align to TRBD1. Germline CDR1 is MGHRA and CDR2 is YSYEKL. The V and J ends lost 3 bases and 4 bases, in that order; junction bases with no gene match: 5. This CDR3 has 15 residues.

The chain has TRBV28 and TRBJ1-2, with unresolved D. CDR3 length equals 11 residues. Germline-derived CDR1 and CDR2 are MDHEN and SYDVKM. Trimming took 3 bases from V and 6 from J, leaving 5 bases between them. CDR3: CASSFQDGYTF. The CDR3 nucleotides are TGTGCCAGCAGTTTTCAGGATGGCTACACCTTC.

This sequence joins TRBV19 and TRBJ2-4; tentatively, D is TRBD2 (6 bases). V lost 5 bases and J 8 bases, leaving 19 bases between the germline ends. Looked up from germline, CDR1 is LNHDA and CDR2 is SQIVND (reference sequence). CDR3 length: 15 amino acids. CDR3 sequence: CASSDPSRRGDIQYF. In nucleotides, the CDR3 is TGTGCCAGTAGTGACCCCTCGAGGCGGGGAGACATTCAGTACTTC.

This chain joins TRBV4-2 and TRBJ1-1; 9 nucleotides match TRBD1. The V gene's germline CDR1 is LGHNA and CDR2 YNFKEQ. The CDR3 runs to 17 residues. V shed 1 base and J 4 bases; nucleotides not matched to a gene: 10. CDR3 residues: CASSQGTGGGLLTEAFF. CDR3 bases: TGTGCCAGCAGCCAAGGAACAGGGGGCGGATTACTCACTGAAGCTTTCTTT.

The chain employs TRBV21-1 and TRBJ1-6; the table's D call, TRBD1, was not checked against the DNA. TRBV21-1 is flagged as a pseudogene. This CDR3 comprises 15 residues. CDR3 bases: TGTGCCAGCAGCCCTAGGGGGCAGGGTTCTTCACCCCTCCACTTT. Its translation is CASSPRGQGSSPLHF.

The J gene is TRBJ1-4, the V gene TRBV3-1 (or the pseudogene TRBV3-2); D uncertain. Germline loops: CDR1 LGHDT, CDR2 YNNKEL (reference sequence). V was clipped by 3 bases and J by 5 bases, with 13 bases between them. The CDR3 spans 15 residues. In DNA, the CDR3 is TGTGCCAGCAGCCAGAACTCAGGAACGAATGAAAAACTGTTTTTT. This sequence encodes CASSQNSGTNEKLFF.

About this clone itself: This CDR3 is also generated by other DNA sequences in the sample. The chain carries TRBV30 and TRBJ1-5; 8 bases line up with TRBD1. This CDR3 is 13 amino acids long. V lost 5 bases and J lost 5; bases outside the gene matches: 5. Germline V gives CDR1 GTSNPN, CDR2 SVGIG (reference sequence). CDR3 in amino acids: CAWSAGGDQPQHF. The CDR3 DNA sequence: TGTGCCTGGTCGGCAGGGGGCGATCAGCCCCAGCATTTT.

The chain links TRBV28 to TRBJ1-5, with D possibly TRBD1 on 5 matching bases. V gave up 6 bases and J gave up 8 bases, with 11 bases separating them. CDR3 length equals 12 residues. Per the germline V gene, CDR1 is MDHEN and CDR2 is SYDVKM. The CDR3 coding sequence is TGTGCCAGCAGGGGGCGGGGGGAGCCCCAGCATTTT. Translation: CASRGRGEPQHF. Full variable domain (remainder filled in from reference TRBV28 and TRBJ1-5): DVKVTQSSRYLVKRTGEKVFLECVQDMDHENMFWYRQDPGLGLRLIYFSYDVKMKEKGDIPEGYSVSREKKERFSLILESASTNQTSMYLCASRGRGEPQHFGDGTRLSIL.

The genes are TRBV27 and TRBJ1-2, with D perhaps matching TRBD1 (6 bases). CDR3 length: 15 amino acids. The V and J ends lost 5 bases and 5 bases respectively, with 18 bases between them. Germline CDR1 reads MNHEY; CDR2 reads SMNVEV (reference sequence). In DNA form, the CDR3 reads TGTGCCAGCAGTCCAACGCAAGGACAGCCATATGGCTACACCTTC. This codes for CASSPTQGQPYGYTF.

The rearrangement joins TRBV2 to TRBJ1-4; TRBD1 matches at 9 bases. The CDR3 runs 15 residues. Germline V CDR1 and CDR2: SNHLY, FYNNEI. Trimming removed 8 bases from V and 10 bases from J; junction bases left unmatched: 14. The CDR3 spells CASGTGNGSVGKLFF. The CDR3 coding sequence is TGTGCCAGCGGGACAGGGAATGGCTCGGTCGGAAAACTGTTTTTT. Supplemented by reference TRBV2 and TRBJ1-4, the full variable domain reads EPEVTQTPSHQVTQMGQEVILRCVPISNHLYFYWYRQILGQKVEFLVSFYNNEISEKSEIFDDQFSVERPDGSNFTLKIRSTKLEDSAMYFCASGTGNGSVGKLFFGSGTQLSVL.

The chain combines TRBV3-1 (or the pseudogene TRBV3-2) with TRBJ1-1; 7 nucleotides align to TRBD1. V shed 0 bases and J 10 bases; nucleotides not matched to a gene: 8. CDR1 LGHDT and CDR2 YNNKEL come from the germline V gene (reference sequence). The CDR3 loop spans 14 amino acids. The CDR3 is CASSQDSTGARAFF. In DNA form, the CDR3 reads TGTGCCAGCAGCCAAGATTCAACAGGGGCACGAGCTTTCTTT.

CDR3 in amino acids: CASSSFYGGVYGYTF. The CDR3 nucleotides are TGTGCCAGCAGCTCTTTCTATGGGGGCGTCTATGGCTACACCTTC. This chain connects TRBV7-3 to TRBJ1-2, with TRBD1 as a possible D gene (6 bases). Trimming took 4 bases from V and 4 from J, leaving 16 bases between them. There are 15 residues in the CDR3. The germline gives CDR1 SGHTA, CDR2 FQGTGA. Full variable domain (outside the CDR3, taken from reference TRBV7-3 and TRBJ1-2): GAGVSQTPSNKVTEKGKYVELRCDPISGHTALYWYRQSLGQGPEFLIYFQGTGAADDSGLPNDRFFAVRPEGSVSTLKIQRTERGDSAVYLCASSSFYGGVYGYTFGSGTRLTVV.

V usage is TRBV6-1 and J usage is TRBJ1-5, with D tentatively TRBD1 (5 bases). The CDR3 spans 14 residues. Germline V gene lookup returns CDR1 MNHNS and CDR2 SASEGT. The ends were cut back, 2 bases at V and 6 bases at J, with 11 bases in the middle. The CDR3, as DNA: TGTGCCAGCAGTGAACGGGGGTTTGGTCAGCCCCAGCATTTT. Amino acid sequence: CASSERGFGQPQHF.

The gene calls are TRBV7-2 and TRBJ1-1; 7 positions match TRBD1. The CDR3 spans 16 residues. Germline V gene data show CDR1 as SGHTA and CDR2 as FQGNSA. J gave up 3 bases and V 2 bases, and 9 bases lay outside the gene matches. The CDR3 reads CASSLSGGGGYTEAFF. DNA of the CDR3: TGTGCCAGCAGCTTAAGTGGTGGAGGGGGCTACACTGAAGCTTTCTTT.

The V and J genes are TRBV28 and TRBJ1-4; no reliable D call. CDR3 length: 15 residues. Germline CDR1 reads MDHEN; CDR2 reads SYDVKM. Trimming pared 2 bases from V and 1 base from J, leaving 8 bases between. This CDR3 is CASSLAGGTNEKLFF. The CDR3 region has the DNA TGTGCCAGCAGTTTAGCGGGAGGAACTAATGAAAAACTGTTTTTT.

The CDR3 DNA reads TGTGCCATCAGTGACCCTATGGGACAGAACTATGGCTACACCTTC. This encodes CAISDPMGQNYGYTF. The rearrangement links TRBV10-3 to TRBJ1-2; 7 nucleotides match TRBD1. J lost 2 bases, V lost 3 bases, and 6 bases had no gene match. Germline-derived CDR1 and CDR2 are ENHRY and SYGVKD. CDR3 length equals 15 residues.

The chain couples TRBV5-8 to TRBJ1-2; D is undetermined. V lost 3 bases to trimming and J lost 4 bases, with 7 bases between them. Germline V gene data show CDR1 as SGHTS and CDR2 as YDEGEE. This CDR3 is built from 12 residues. The CDR3 protein is CASSWEIYGYTF. DNA of the CDR3: TGTGCCAGCAGCTGGGAGATCTATGGCTACACCTTC.

About this clone itself: The same CDR3 also results from other DNA sequences found in this sample. V and J are TRBV4-2 and TRBJ2-1; TRBD2 might be the D (6 bases). This CDR3 is built from 15 residues. Germline-derived CDR1 and CDR2 are LGHNA and YNFKEQ. Trimming took 1 base from V and 1 from J, leaving 8 bases between them. The CDR3 DNA is TGTGCCAGCAGCCAAGCGGCGGGGTCCTACAATGAGCAGTTCTTC. Residues: CASSQAAGSYNEQFF.

V and J are TRBV4-1 and TRBJ2-1, with a weak D call TRBD1 (6 bases). Germline loops: CDR1 MGHRA, CDR2 YSYEKL. The ends were cut back, 0 bases at V and 9 bases at J, with 18 bases in the middle. The CDR3 loop spans 16 amino acids. The CDR3 sequence: CASSQEGRPVGAEQFF. The CDR3 coding sequence is TGCGCCAGCAGCCAAGAAGGGCGACCCGTGGGGGCTGAGCAGTTCTTC.

This clone was seen more than once but under ten times. The rearrangement uses TRBV6-5 and TRBJ2-7, with 8 bases matching TRBD2. The CDR3 has 14 amino acids. Germline assignment: CDR1 MNHEY and CDR2 SVGAGI. J lost 4 bases, V lost 4 bases, and 6 bases had no gene match. The CDR3 DNA follows: TGTGCCAGCAGTTCAAGCGGGGGATGGTACGAGCAGTACTTC. Amino acids: CASSSSGGWYEQYF.

The chain links TRBV29-1 to TRBJ2-1; weak D call: TRBD2 (6 bases). V was shortened by 4 bases and J by 14 bases, with 24 bases between the two germline ends. The germline V gene encodes CDR1 SQVTM and CDR2 ANQGSEA. This CDR3 has 14 amino acids. CDR3 sequence: CSVGGTGVRKRKFF. CDR3 nucleotides: TGCAGCGTTGGGGGGACTGGGGTAAGGAAAAGAAAGTTCTTC.

This chain joins TRBV4-2 and TRBJ2-6; D might be TRBD1 (5 bases). The length of the CDR3 is 18 residues. Per germline, CDR1 LGHNA and CDR2 YNFKEQ. V was shortened by 4 bases and J by 0 bases, with 16 bases between the two germline ends. CDR3 loop: CASSLTLGAASGANVLTF. Written as DNA, the CDR3 is TGTGCCAGCAGCCTCACACTTGGGGCAGCCTCTGGGGCCAACGTCCTGACTTTC.

The V call is TRBV7-2, the J call TRBJ1-2; tentative D call: TRBD1 (6 bases). Germline CDR1 reads SGHTA; CDR2 reads FQGNSA. The CDR3 consists of 15 residues. V was cut by 4 bases and J by 3 bases, with 15 bases left in between. CDR3 DNA sequence: TGTGCCAGCAGCTCCTTCACGGGACACCACTATGGCTACACCTTC. Translation: CASSSFTGHHYGYTF.

The chain is built from TRBV3-1 (or the pseudogene TRBV3-2) and TRBJ2-1; 10 nucleotides agree with TRBD2. In germline, CDR1 is LGHDT, CDR2 YNNKEL (reference sequence). Germline trimming cut 6 bases from V and 1 base from J; bases unmatched to any gene: 6. The CDR3 spans 16 residues. As DNA, the CDR3 is TGTGCCAGCAGTAGGACTAGCGGAATATCCTACAATGAGCAGTTCTTC. Amino acid sequence: CASSRTSGISYNEQFF.

The chain joins TRBV27 to TRBJ2-1; TRBD1 matches 8 bases. V lost 5 bases, J lost 0 bases, and 12 bases stayed unmatched. CDR1 MNHEY and CDR2 SMNVEV come from the germline V gene (reference sequence). The CDR3 covers 18 residues. Here the CDR3 reads CASSTLATGASSYNEQFF. In DNA form, the CDR3 reads TGTGCCAGCAGTACATTAGCGACAGGGGCCAGCTCCTACAATGAGCAGTTCTTC.